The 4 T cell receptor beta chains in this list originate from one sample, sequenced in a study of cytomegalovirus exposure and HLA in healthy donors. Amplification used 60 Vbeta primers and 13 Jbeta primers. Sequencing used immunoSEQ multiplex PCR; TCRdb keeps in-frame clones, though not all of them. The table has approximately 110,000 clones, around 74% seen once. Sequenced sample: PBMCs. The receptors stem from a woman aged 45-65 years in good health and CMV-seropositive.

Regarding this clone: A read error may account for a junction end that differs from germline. As DNA, the CDR3 is TGTTCCAGCAGTCGTGGACAGGGGGCAACTGGGTCACCCCTCCACTTT. Translation: CSSSRGQGATGSPLHF. V usage is TRBV7-9 and J usage is TRBJ1-6; 11 nucleotides agree with TRBD1. This CDR3 spans 16 amino acids. CDR1 SEHNR and CDR2 FQNEAQ come from the germline V gene (reference sequence). Looking up the rest from reference TRBV7-9 and TRBJ1-6 gives the full variable domain: DTGVSQNPRHKITKRGQNVTFRCDPISEHNRLYWYRQTLGQGPEFLTYFQNEAQLEKSRLLSDRFSAERPKGSFSTLEIQRTEQGDSAMYLCSSSRGQGATGSPLHFGNGTRLTVT.

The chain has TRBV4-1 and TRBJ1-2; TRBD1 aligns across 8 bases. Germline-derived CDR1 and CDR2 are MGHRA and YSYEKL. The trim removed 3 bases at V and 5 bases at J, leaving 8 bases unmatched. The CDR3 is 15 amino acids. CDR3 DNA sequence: TGCGCCAGCAGCCACGGTCAGGGGGCTGGTTATGGCTACACCTTC. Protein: CASSHGQGAGYGYTF.

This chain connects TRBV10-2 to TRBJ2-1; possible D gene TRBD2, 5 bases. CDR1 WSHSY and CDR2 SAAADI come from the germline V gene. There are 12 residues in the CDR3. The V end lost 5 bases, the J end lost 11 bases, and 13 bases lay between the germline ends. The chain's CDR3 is CASSSSGDQQFF. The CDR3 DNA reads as TGCGCCAGCAGTTCTTCCGGGGATCAGCAGTTCTTC.

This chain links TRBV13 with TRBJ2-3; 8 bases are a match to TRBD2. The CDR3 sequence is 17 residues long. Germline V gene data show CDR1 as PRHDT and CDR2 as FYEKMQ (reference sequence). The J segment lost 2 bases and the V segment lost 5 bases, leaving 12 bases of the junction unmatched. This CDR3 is CASSEVGRGGFTDTQYF. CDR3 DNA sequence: TGTGCCAGCAGCGAAGTCGGACGGGGGGGTTTCACAGATACGCAGTATTTT.